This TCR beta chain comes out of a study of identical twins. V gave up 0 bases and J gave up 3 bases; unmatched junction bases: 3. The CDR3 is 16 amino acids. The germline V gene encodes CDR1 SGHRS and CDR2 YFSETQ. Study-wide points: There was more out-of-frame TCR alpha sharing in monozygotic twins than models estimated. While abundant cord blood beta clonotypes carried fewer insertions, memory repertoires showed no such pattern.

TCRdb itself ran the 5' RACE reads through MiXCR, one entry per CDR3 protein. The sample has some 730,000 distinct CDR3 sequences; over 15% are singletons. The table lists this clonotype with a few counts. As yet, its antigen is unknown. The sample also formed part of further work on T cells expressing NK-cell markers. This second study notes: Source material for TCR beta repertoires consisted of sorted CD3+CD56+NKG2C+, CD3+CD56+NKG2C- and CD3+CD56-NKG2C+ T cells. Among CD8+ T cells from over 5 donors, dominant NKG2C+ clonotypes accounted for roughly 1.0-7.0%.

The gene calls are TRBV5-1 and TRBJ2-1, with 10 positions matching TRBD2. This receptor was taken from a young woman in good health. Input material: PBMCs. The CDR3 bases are TGCGCCAGCAGCTTGGGGACTAGCGGACACTACAATGAGCAGTTCTTC. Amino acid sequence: CASSLGTSGHYNEQFF. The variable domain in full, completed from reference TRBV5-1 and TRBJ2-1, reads KAGVTQTPRYLIKTRGQQVTLSCSPISGHRSVSWYQQTPGQGLQFLFEYFSETQRNKGNFPGRFSGRQFSNSRSEMNVSTLELGDSALYLCASSLGTSGHYNEQFFGPGTRLTVL.